Below, 3 T cell receptor beta chains from the same sample are listed, as sequenced in a study of CD8 T cells in cerebrospinal fluid in Alzheimer's disease. TCRdb re-called the 10x single-cell sequencing reads; every CDR3 protein appears as one record, without DNA. This table lists over a thousand distinct CDR3 sequences. Sequenced material: cerebrospinal fluid. The receptor set was obtained from a human donor with mild cognitive impairment.

The chain joins TRBV19 to TRBJ1-1; the D gene TCRdb calls, TRBD1, cannot be checked with no DNA. The germline CDR1 and CDR2 sequences are LNHDA and SQIVND (reference sequence). This CDR3 has 13 amino acids. This CDR3 is CASRTGSNTEAFF.

V gene TRBV7-2 combines with J gene TRBJ2-6. The CDR3 spans 18 residues. CDR1 and CDR2 from the germline V gene are SGHTA and FQGNSA. Here the CDR3 reads CASSLGARIDSGANVLTF.

The CDR3 loop is CASDGDRVWSGNQPQHF. V gene TRBV19 combines with J gene TRBJ1-5; the TCRdb call, TRBD1, lacks DNA for checking. This CDR3 has 17 residues. Germline V gives CDR1 LNHDA, CDR2 SQIVND (reference sequence).